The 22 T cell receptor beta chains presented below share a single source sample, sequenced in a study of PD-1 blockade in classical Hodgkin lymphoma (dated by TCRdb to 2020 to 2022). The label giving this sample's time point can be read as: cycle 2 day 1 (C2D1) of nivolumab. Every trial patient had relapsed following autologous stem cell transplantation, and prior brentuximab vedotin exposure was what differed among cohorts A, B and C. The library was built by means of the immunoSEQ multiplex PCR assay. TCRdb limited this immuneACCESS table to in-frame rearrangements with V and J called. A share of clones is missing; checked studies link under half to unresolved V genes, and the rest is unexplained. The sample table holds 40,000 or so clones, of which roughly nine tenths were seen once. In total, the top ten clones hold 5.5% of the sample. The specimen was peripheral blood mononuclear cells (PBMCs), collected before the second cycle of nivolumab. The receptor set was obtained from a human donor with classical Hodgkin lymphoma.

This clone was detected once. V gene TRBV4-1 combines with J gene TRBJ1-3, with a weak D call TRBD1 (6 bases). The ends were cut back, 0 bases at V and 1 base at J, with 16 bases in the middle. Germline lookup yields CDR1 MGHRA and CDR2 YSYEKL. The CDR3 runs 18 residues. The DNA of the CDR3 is TGCGCCAGCAGCCAAGATCGGAGGGGGATGGGGTCTGGAAACACCATATATTTT. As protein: CASSQDRRGMGSGNTIYF.

Here the CDR3 DNA reads TGTGCCAGCAGCTCCCCCTCTAGCGGGAGGGCCTCTGAGCAGTTCTTC. Its translation is CASSSPSSGRASEQFF. The chain joins TRBV5-4 to TRBJ2-1; 12 positions agree with TRBD2. Germline CDR1 is SGHNT and CDR2 is YYREEE (reference sequence). Unmatched junction bases numbered 10, after V lost 3 bases and J lost 9 bases. The CDR3 runs to 16 residues.

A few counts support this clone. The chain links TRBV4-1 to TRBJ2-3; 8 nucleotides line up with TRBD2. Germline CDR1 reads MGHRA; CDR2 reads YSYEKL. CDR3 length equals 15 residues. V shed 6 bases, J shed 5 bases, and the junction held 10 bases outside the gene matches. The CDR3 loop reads CASRPAGTRGDTQYF. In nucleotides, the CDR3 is TGCGCCAGCAGACCTGCCGGGACTAGAGGAGATACGCAGTATTTT.

The CDR3 region is CASSYDRGSNQPQHF. The CDR3 DNA reads as TGTGCCAGCAGTTACGACAGGGGAAGCAATCAGCCCCAGCATTTT. The J gene is TRBJ1-5, the V gene TRBV2, with 8 bases lining up with TRBD1. The CDR3 covers 15 residues. Germline values: CDR1 SNHLY, CDR2 FYNNEI. V lost 5 bases to trimming and J lost 1 base; unmatched junction nucleotides: 4.

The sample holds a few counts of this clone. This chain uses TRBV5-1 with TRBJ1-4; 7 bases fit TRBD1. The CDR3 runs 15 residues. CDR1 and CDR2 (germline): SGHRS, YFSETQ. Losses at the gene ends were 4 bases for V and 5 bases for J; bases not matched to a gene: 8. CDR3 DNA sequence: TGCGCCAGCAGCGAATCAGGGACAGTCAATGAAAAACTGTTTTTT. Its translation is CASSESGTVNEKLFF. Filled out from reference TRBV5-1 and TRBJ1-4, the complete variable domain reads KAGVTQTPRYLIKTRGQQVTLSCSPISGHRSVSWYQQTPGQGLQFLFEYFSETQRNKGNFPGRFSGRQFSNSRSEMNVSTLELGDSALYLCASSESGTVNEKLFFGSGTQLSVL.

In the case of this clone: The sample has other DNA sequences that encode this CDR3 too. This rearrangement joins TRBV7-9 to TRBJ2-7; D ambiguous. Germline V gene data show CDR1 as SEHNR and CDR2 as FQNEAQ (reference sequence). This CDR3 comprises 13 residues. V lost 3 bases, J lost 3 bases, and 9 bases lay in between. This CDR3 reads CASSLSRGYEQYF. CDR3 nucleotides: TGTGCCAGCAGCTTGAGTCGCGGCTACGAGCAGTACTTC.

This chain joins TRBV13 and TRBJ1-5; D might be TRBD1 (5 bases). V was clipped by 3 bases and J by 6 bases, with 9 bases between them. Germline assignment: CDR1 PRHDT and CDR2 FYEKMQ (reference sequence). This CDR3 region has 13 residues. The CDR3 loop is CASSLAGGQPQHF. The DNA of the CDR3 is TGTGCCAGCAGCTTGGCGGGGGGTCAGCCCCAGCATTTT.

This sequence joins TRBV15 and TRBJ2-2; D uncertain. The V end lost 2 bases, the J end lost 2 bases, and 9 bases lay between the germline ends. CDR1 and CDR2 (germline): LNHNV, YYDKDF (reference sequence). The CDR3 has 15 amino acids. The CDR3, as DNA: TGTGCCACCAGCAGAAACCGGGCCAACACCGGGGAGCTGTTTTTT. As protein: CATSRNRANTGELFF.

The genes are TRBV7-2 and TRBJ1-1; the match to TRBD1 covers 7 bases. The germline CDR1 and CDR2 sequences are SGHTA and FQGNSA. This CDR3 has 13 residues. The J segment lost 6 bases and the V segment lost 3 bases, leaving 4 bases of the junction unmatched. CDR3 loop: CASSFRQGAEAFF. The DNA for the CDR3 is TGTGCCAGCAGCTTTCGACAGGGCGCTGAAGCTTTCTTT. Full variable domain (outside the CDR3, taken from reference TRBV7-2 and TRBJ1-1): GAGVSQSPSNKVTEKGKDVELRCDPISGHTALYWYRQSLGQGLEFLIYFQGNSAPDKSGLPSDRFSAERTGGSVSTLTIQRTQQEDSAVYLCASSFRQGAEAFFGQGTRLTVV.

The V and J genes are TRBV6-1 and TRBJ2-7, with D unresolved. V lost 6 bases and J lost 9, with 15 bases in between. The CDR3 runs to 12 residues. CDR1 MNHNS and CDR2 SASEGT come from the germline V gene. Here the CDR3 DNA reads TGTGCCAGCAGAACCGACGGCTTAGGGCAGTACTTC. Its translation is CASRTDGLGQYF.

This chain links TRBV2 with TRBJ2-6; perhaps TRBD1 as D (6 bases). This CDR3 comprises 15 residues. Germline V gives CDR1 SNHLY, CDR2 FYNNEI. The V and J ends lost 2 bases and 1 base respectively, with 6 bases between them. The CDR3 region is CASSEQGSGANVLTF. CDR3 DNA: TGTGCCAGCAGTGAACAGGGGTCTGGGGCCAACGTCCTGACTTTC.

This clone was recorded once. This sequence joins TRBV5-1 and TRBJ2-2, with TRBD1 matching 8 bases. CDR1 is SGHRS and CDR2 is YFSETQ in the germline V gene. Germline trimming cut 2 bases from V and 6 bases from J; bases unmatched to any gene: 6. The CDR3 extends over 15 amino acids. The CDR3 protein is CASSFSDREAGELFF. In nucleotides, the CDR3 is TGCGCCAGCAGCTTCTCGGACAGGGAAGCCGGGGAGCTGTTTTTT.

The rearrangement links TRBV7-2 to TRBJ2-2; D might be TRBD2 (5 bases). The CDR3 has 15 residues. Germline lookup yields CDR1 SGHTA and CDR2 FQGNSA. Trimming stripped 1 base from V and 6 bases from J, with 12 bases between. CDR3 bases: TGTGCCAGCAGCTTAGTTGCGGGTACGGCCGGGGAGCTGTTTTTT. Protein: CASSLVAGTAGELFF.

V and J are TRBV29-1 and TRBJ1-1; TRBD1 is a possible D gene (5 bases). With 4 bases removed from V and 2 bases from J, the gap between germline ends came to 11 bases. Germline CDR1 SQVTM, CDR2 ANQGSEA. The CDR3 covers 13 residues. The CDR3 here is CSVARGPNTEAFF. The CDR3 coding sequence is TGCAGCGTTGCTAGGGGCCCCAACACTGAAGCTTTCTTT. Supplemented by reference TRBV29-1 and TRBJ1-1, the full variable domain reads SAVISQKPSRDICQRGTSLTIQCQVDSQVTMMFWYRQQPGQSLTLIATANQGSEATYESGFVIDKFPISRPNLTFSTLTVSNMSPEDSSIYLCSVARGPNTEAFFGQGTRLTVV.

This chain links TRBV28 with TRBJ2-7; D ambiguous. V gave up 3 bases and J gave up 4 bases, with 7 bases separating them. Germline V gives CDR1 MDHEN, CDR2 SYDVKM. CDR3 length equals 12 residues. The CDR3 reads CASSLAYYEQYF. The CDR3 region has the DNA TGTGCCAGCAGTTTGGCCTATTACGAGCAGTACTTC.

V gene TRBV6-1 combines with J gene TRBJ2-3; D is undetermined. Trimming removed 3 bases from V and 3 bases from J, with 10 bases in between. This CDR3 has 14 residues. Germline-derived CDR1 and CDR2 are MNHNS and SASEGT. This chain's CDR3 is CASSDYGRTDTQYF. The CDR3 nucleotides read TGTGCCAGCAGTGATTACGGGCGAACAGATACGCAGTATTTT.

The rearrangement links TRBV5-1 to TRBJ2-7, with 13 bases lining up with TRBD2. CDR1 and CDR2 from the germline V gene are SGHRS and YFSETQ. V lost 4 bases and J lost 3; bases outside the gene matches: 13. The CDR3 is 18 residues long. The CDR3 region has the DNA TGCGCCAGCAGCCACCTTCGGACTAGCGGGAGATTAGGCTACGAGCAGTACTTC. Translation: CASSHLRTSGRLGYEQYF.

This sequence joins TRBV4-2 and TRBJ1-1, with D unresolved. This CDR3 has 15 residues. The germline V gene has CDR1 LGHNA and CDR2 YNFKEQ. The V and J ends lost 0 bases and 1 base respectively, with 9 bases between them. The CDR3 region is CASSQDGGPNTEAFF. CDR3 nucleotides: TGTGCCAGCAGCCAAGATGGAGGGCCGAACACTGAAGCTTTCTTT.

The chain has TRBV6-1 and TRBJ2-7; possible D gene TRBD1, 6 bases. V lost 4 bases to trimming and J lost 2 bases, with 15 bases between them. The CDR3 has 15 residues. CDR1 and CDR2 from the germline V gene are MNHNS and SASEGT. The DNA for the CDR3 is TGTGCCAGCAGTGCGCTTGCGGACAGAGCCTACGAGCAGTACTTC. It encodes CASSALADRAYEQYF.

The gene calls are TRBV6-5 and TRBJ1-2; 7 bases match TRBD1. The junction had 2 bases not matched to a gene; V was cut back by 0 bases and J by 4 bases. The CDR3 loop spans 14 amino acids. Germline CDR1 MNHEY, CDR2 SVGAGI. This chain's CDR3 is CASSYSGQTYGYTF. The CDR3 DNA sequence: TGTGCCAGCAGTTACTCGGGACAGACCTATGGCTACACCTTC.

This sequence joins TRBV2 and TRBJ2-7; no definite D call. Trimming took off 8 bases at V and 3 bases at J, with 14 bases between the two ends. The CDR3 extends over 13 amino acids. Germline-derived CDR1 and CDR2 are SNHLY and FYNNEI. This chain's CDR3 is CASSYRTFYEQYF. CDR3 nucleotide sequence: TGTGCCAGCTCGTACAGAACCTTCTACGAGCAGTACTTC.

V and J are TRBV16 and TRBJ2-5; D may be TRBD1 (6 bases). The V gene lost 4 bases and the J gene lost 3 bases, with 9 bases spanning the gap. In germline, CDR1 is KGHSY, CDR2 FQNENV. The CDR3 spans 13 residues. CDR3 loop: CASSLGTKETQYF. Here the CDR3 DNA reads TGTGCCAGCAGCCTAGGGACAAAAGAGACCCAGTACTTC.